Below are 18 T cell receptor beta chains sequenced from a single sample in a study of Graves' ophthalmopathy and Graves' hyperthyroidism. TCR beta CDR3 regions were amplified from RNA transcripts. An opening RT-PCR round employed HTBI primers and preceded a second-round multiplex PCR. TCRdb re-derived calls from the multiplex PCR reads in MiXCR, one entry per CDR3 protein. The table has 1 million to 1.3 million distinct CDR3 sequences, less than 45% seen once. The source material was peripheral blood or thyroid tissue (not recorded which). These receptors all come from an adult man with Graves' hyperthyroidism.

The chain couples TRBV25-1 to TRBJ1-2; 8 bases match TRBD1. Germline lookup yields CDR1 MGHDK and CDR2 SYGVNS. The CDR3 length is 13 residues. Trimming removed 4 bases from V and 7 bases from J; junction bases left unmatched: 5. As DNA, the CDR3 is TGTGCCAGCAGTGGGACAGGGATCTGTGGCTACACCTTC. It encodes CASSGTGICGYTF.

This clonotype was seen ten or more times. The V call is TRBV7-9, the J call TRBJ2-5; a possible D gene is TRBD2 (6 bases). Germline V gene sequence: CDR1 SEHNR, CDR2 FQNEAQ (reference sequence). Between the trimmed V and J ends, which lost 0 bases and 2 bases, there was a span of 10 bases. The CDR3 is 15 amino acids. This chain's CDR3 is CASSLALGGQETQYF. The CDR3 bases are TGTGCCAGCAGCTTAGCGTTGGGGGGACAAGAGACCCAGTACTTC.

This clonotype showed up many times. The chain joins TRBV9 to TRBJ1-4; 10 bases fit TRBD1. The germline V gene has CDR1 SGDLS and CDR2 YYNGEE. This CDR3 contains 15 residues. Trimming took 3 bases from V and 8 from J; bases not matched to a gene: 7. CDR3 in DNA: TGTGCCAGCAGCGCGACCGGGACAGGGGCGGAAAAACTGTTTTTT. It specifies CASSATGTGAEKLFF.

The chain's CDR3 is CASSSLVVRETQYF. The DNA of the CDR3 is TGTGCCAGCAGCTCCTTAGTTGTCAGGGAGACCCAGTACTTC. The rearrangement joins TRBV7-9 to TRBJ2-5; unclear D gene. V lost 4 bases and J 5 bases, leaving 14 bases between the germline ends. CDR3 size: 14 residues. The germline gives CDR1 SEHNR, CDR2 FQNEAQ (reference sequence).

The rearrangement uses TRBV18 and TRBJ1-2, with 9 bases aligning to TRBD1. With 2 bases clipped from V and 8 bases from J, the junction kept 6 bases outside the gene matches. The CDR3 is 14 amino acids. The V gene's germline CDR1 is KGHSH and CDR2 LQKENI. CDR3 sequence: CASSPTGQGGGYTF. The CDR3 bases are TGTGCCAGCTCACCAACGGGACAGGGTGGAGGCTACACCTTC.

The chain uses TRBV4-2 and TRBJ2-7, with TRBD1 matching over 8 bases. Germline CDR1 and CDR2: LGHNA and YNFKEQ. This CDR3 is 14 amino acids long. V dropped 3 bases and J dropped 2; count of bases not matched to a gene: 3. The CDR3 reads CASSQGDRTYEQYF. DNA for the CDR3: TGTGCCAGCAGCCAGGGGGACAGGACCTACGAGCAGTACTTC.

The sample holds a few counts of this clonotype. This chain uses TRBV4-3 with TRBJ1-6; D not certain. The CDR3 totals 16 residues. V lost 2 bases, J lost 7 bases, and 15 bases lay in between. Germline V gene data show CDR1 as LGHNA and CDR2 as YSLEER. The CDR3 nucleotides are TGCGCCAGCAGCCAACGAGAGGCCGACGGGAATTCACCCCTCCACTTT. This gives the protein CASSQREADGNSPLHF.

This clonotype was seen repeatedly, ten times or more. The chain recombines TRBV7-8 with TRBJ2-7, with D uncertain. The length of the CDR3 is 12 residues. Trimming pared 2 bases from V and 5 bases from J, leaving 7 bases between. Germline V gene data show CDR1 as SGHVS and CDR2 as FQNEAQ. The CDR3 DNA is TGTGCCAGCAGCTTATTGTATCACGAGCAGTACTTC. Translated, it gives CASSLLYHEQYF.

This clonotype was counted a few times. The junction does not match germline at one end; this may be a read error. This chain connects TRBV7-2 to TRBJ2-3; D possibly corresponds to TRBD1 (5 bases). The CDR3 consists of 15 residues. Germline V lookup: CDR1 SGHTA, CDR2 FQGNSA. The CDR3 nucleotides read TGCGCCAGCAGCCAAGATGGGGCGTTCACAGATACGCAGTATTTT. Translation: CASSQDGAFTDTQYF.

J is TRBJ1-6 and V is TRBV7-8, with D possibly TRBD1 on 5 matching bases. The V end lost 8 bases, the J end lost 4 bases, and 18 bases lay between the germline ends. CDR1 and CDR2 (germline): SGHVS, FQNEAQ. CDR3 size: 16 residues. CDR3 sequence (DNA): TGTGCCAGCTCTCCCGGACAAGGGCAGTATAATTCACCCCTCCACTTT. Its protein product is CASSPGQGQYNSPLHF.

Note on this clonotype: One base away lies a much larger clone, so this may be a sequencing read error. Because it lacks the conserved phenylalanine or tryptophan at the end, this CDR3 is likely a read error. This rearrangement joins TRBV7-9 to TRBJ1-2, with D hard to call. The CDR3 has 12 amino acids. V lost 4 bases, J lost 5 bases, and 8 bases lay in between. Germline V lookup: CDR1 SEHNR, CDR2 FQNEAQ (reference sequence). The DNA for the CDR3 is TGTGCCAGCAGCTCGAAAATTTATGGCTACACCCTC. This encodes CASSSKIYGYTL.

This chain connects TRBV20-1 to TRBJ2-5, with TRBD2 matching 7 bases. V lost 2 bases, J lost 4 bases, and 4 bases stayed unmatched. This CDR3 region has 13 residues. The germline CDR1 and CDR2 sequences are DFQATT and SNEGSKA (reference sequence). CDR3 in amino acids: CSARWEGIETQYF. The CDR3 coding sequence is TGCAGTGCTAGATGGGAGGGAATAGAGACCCAGTACTTC.

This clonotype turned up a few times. CDR3 DNA sequence: TGTGCCAGCAGTGCCTCGGGGGGCGAATATTCACCCCTCCACTTT. Protein product: CASSASGGEYSPLHF. The gene calls are TRBV2 and TRBJ1-6; weak D call: TRBD1 (6 bases). V was trimmed by 4 bases and J by 8 bases, leaving 15 bases between them. This CDR3 has 15 residues. Germline assignment: CDR1 SNHLY and CDR2 FYNNEI. The full variable domain, in which reference TRBV2 and TRBJ1-6 provide the parts outside the CDR3, is EPEVTQTPSHQVTQMGQEVILRCVPISNHLYFYWYRQILGQKVEFLVSFYNNEISEKSEIFDDQFSVERPDGSNFTLKIRSTKLEDSAMYFCASSASGGEYSPLHFGNGTRLTVT.

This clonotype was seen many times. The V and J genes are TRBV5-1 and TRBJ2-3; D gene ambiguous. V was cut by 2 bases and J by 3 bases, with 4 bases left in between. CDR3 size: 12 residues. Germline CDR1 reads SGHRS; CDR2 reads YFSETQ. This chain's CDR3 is CASSFGTDTQYF. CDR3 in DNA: TGCGCCAGCAGCTTCGGTACAGATACGCAGTATTTT. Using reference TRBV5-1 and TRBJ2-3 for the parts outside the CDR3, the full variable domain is KAGVTQTPRYLIKTRGQQVTLSCSPISGHRSVSWYQQTPGQGLQFLFEYFSETQRNKGNFPGRFSGRQFSNSRSEMNVSTLELGDSALYLCASSFGTDTQYFGPGTRLTVL.

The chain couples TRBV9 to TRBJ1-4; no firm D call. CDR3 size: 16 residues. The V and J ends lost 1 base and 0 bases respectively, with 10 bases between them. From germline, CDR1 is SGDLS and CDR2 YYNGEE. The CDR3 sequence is CASSVTSGSTNEKLFF. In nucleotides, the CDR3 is TGTGCCAGCAGCGTAACTAGCGGATCAACTAATGAAAAACTGTTTTTT.

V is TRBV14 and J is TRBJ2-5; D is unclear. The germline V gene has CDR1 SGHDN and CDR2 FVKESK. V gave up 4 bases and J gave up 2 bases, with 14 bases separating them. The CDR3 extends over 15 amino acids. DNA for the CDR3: TGTGCCAGCAGCCCCAGCCTGGCGAGGCAAGAGACCCAGTACTTC. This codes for CASSPSLARQETQYF. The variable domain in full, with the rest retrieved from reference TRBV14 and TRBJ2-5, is EAGVTQFPSHSVIEKGQTVTLRCDPISGHDNLYWYRRVMGKEIKFLLHFVKESKQDESGMPNNRFLAERTGGTYSTLKVQPAELEDSGVYFCASSPSLARQETQYFGPGTRLLVL.

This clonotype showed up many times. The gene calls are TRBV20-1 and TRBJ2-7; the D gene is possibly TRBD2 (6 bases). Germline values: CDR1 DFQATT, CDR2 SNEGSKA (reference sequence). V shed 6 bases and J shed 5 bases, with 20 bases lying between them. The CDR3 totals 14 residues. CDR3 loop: CSAVRGLIYNEQYF. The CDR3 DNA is TGCAGTGCCGTTCGGGGACTCATCTACAACGAGCAGTACTTC.

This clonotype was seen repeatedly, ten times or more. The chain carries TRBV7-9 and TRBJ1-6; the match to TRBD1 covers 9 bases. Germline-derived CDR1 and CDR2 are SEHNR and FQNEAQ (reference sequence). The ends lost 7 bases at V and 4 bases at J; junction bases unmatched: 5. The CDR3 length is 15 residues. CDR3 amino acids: CASTGDRAYNSPLHF. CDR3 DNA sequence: TGTGCCAGCACCGGGGACAGGGCATATAATTCACCCCTCCACTTT.